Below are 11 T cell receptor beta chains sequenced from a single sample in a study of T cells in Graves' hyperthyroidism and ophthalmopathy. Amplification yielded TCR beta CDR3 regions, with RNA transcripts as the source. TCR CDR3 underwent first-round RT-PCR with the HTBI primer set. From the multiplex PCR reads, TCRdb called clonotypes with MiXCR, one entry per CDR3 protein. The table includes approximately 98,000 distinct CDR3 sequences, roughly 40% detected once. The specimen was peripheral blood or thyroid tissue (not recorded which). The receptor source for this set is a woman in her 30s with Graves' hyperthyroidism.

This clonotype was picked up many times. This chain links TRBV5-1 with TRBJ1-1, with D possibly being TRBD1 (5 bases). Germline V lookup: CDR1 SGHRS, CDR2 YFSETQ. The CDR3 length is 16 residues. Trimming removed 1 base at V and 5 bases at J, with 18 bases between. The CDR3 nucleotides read TGCGCCAGCAGCTTGATCGGAGGGGTGATGCAGACTGAAGCTTTCTTT. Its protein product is CASSLIGGVMQTEAFF.

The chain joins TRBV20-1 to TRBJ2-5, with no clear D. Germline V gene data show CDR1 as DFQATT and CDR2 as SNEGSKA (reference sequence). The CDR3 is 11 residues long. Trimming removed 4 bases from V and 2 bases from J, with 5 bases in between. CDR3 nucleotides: TGCAGTGCTATCAGTCAAGAGACCCAGTACTTC. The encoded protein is CSAISQETQYF.

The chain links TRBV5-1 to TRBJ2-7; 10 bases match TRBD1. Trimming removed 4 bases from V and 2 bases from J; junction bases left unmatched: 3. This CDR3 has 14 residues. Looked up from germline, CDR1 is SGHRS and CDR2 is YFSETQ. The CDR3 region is CASSQGQGTYEQYF. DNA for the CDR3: TGCGCCAGCAGCCAGGGACAGGGGACCTACGAGCAGTACTTC. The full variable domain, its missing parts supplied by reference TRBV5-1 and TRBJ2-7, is KAGVTQTPRYLIKTRGQQVTLSCSPISGHRSVSWYQQTPGQGLQFLFEYFSETQRNKGNFPGRFSGRQFSNSRSEMNVSTLELGDSALYLCASSQGQGTYEQYFGPGTRLTVT.

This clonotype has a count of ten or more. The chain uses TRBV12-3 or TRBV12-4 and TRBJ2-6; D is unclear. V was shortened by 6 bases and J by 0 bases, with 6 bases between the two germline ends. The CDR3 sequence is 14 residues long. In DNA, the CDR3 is TGTGCCAGCAGGCACAGCTCTGGGGCCAACGTCCTGACTTTC. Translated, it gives CASRHSSGANVLTF.

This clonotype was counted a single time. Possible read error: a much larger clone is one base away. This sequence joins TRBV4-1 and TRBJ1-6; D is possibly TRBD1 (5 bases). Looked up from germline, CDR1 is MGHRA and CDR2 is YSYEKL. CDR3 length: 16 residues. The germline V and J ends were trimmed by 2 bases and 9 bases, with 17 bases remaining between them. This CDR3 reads CASSQLHRGLSSPLHF. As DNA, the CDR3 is TGCGCCAGCAGCCAATTACACCGGGGGTTAAGTTCACCCCTCCACTTT.

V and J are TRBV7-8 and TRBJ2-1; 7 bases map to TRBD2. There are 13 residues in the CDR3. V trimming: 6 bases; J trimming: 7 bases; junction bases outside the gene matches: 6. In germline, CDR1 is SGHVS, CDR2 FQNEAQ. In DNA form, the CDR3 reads TGTGCCAGCAGACTGGGCGGGAGAAATGAGCAGTTCTTC. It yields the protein CASRLGGRNEQFF.

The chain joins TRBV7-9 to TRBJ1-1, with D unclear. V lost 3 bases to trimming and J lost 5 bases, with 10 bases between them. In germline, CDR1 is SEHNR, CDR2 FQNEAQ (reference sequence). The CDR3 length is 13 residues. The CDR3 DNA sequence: TGTGCCAGCAGCTTGAGGGTACGGACTGAAGCTTTCTTT. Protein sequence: CASSLRVRTEAFF. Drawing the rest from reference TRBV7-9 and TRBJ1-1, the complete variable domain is DTGVSQNPRHKITKRGQNVTFRCDPISEHNRLYWYRQTLGQGPEFLTYFQNEAQLEKSRLLSDRFSAERPKGSFSTLEIQRTEQGDSAMYLCASSLRVRTEAFFGQGTRLTVV.

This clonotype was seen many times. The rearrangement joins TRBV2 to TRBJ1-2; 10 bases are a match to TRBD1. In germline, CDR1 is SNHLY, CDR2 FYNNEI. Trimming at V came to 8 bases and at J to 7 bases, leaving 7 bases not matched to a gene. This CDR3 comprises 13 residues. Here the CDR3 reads CASSGQGYGGYTF. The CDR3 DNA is TGTGCCAGCTCGGGACAGGGGTACGGTGGCTACACCTTC.

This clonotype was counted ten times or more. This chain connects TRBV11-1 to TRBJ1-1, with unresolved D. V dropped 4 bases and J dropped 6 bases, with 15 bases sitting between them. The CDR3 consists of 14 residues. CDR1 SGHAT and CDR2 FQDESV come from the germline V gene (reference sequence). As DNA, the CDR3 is TGTGCCAGCAGCTCCCGGGAGCCACCTCCTGAAGCTTTCTTT. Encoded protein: CASSSREPPPEAFF.

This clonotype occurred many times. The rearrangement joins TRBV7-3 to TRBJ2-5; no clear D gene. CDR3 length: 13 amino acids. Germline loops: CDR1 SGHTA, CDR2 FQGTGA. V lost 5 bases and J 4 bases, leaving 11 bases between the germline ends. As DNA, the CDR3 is TGTGCCAGCAGCCCCACCCGTGGAGAGACCCAGTACTTC. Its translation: CASSPTRGETQYF.

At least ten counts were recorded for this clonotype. Written as DNA, the CDR3 is TGCGCCAGCAGTGAAATCAGGACCGGGGAGCTGTTTTTT. It specifies CASSEIRTGELFF. This chain uses TRBV10-1 with TRBJ2-2; D unresolved. Trimming shortened V by 3 bases and J by 5 bases, and 7 bases separated the two germline ends. Germline V lookup: CDR1 WNHNN, CDR2 SYGVQD (reference sequence). The CDR3 is made up of 13 amino acids.